This T cell receptor (beta chain) was observed in a study of blood T cell repertoires in COVID-19. V was trimmed by 6 bases and J by 6 bases, leaving 21 bases between them. CDR3 length equals 16 residues. Germline CDR1 and CDR2: MDHEN and SYDVKM. In the authors' workflow: Amplification of reference gene primers was used by the study to estimate nucleated cell counts. The assay was immunoSEQ multiplex PCR, and TCRdb's table has in-frame clones only and misses some. V, J and clone size reflect that table, while D and trimming were determined from the DNA. Of some 320,000 clones listed, around 92% are singletons. Enrollees, about 18 to 100 years old, lived in some 24 US areas. Cohort placement rested on clinical history that participants reported themselves.

Sample: PBMCs or T cells enriched from blood (not recorded which). The TCR was taken from a woman aged 45-65 years who had been exposed to COVID-19. The rearrangement joins TRBV28 to TRBJ1-5; D is ambiguous. CDR3: CASSSSVLGLGQPQHF. As DNA, the CDR3 is TGTGCCAGCAGCTCCTCCGTGTTGGGTCTAGGTCAGCCCCAGCATTTT. Full variable domain (rest looked up from reference TRBV28 and TRBJ1-5): DVKVTQSSRYLVKRTGEKVFLECVQDMDHENMFWYRQDPGLGLRLIYFSYDVKMKEKGDIPEGYSVSREKKERFSLILESASTNQTSMYLCASSSSVLGLGQPQHFGDGTRLSIL.